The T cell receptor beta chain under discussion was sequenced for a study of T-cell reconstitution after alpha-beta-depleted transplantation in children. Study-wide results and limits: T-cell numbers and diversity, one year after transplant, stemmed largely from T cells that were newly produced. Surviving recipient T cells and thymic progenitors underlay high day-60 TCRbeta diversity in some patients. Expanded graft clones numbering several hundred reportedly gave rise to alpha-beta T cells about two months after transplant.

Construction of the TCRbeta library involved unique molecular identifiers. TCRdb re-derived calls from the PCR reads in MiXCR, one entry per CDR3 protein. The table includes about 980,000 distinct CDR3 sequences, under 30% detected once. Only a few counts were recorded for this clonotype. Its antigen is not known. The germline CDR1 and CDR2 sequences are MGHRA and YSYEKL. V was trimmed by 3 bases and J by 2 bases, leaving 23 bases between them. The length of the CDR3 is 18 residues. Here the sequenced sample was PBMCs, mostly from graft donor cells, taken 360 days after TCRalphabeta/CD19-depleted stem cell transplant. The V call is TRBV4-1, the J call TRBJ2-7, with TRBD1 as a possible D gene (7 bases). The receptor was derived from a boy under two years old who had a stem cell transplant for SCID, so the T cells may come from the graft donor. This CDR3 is CASSHPWGETDRAYEQYF. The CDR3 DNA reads TGCGCCAGCAGCCACCCATGGGGGGAGACTGACAGGGCCTACGAGCAGTACTTC.